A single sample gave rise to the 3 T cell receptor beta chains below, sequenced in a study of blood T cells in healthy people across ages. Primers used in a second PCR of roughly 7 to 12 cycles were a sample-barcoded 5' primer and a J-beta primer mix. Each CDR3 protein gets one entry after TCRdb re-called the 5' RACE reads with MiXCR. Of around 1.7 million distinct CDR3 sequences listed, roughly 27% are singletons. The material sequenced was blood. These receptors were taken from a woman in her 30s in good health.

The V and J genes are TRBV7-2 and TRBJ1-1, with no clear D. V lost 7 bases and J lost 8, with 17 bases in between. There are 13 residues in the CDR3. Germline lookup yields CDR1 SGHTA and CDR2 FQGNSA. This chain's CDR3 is CASNRLSKGEAFF. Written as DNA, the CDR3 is TGTGCCAGCAACCGTCTGTCAAAGGGCGAAGCTTTCTTT.

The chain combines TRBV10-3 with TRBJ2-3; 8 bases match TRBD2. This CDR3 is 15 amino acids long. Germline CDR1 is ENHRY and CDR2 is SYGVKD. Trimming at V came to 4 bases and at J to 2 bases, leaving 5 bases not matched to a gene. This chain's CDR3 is CAISGPGLDTDTQYF. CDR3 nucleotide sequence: TGTGCCATCAGTGGGCCGGGACTAGACACAGATACGCAGTATTTT.

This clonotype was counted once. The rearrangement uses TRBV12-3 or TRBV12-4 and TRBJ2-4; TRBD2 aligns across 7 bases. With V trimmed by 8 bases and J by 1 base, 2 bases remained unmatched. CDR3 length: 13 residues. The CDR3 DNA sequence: TGTGCCAGCGGGGGGGAGGCCAAAAACATTCAGTACTTC. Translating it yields CASGGEAKNIQYF.